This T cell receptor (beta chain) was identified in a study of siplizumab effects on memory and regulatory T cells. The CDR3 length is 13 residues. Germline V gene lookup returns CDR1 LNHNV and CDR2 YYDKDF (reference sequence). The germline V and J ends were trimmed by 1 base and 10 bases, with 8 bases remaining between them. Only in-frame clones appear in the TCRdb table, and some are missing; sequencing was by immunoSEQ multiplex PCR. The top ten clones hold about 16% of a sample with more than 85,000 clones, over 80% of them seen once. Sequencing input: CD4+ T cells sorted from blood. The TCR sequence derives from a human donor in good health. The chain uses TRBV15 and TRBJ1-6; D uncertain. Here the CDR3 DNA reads TGTGCCACCAGCAGAGGGATAGAGTCACCCCTCCACTTT. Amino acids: CATSRGIESPLHF.